The following is a T cell receptor beta chain sequence with its context. Its antigen is currently unknown. This sample stems from a study of shared clonotypes between healthy human individuals. Study results and limitations: Relative to clonotypes present in all four donors, those not shared had lower generation probabilities. Despite large depth, sorted-subset datasets appeared incompletely sequenced.

The data were produced by immunoSEQ multiplex PCR, yet TCRdb's version contains in-frame clones alone and is incomplete. The sample yields about 2.3 million clones, approximately 90% seen once. Germline values: CDR1 SGHAT, CDR2 FQNNGV. CDR3 length equals 14 residues. V shed 5 bases and J 4 bases; nucleotides not matched to a gene: 3. This rearrangement joins TRBV11-2 to TRBJ2-7, with 12 bases identical to TRBD2. The TCR originated in a young man in good health. Some clones in this sample may be carry-over from other donors' samples. The source material was naive CD4+ T cells from PBMCs. Indicated subset: CD45RA+ positively selected. The CDR3 DNA sequence: TGTGCCAGCAGCCCCGGGACTAGCGGGTACGAGCAGTACTTC. The encoded protein is CASSPGTSGYEQYF.